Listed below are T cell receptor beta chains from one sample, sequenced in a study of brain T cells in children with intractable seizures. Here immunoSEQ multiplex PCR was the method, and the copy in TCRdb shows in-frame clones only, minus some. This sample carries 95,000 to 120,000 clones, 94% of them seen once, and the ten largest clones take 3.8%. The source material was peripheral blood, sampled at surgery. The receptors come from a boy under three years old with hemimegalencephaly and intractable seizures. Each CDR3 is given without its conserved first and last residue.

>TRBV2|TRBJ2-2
ASSVEGSASTGELF
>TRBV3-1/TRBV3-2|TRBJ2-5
ASSGAPETQY
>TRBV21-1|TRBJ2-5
ASSKYSAQETQY
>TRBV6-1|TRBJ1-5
ASSERGNQPQH
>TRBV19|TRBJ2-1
ASSPRMSSYNEQF
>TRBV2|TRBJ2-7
ASTPRAGGSYEQY
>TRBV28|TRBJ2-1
ASSPTSGGPGNEQF
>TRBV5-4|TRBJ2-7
ASSLGPGQGNHEQY
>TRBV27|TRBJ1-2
ASSLIYPKGLDKNYGYT
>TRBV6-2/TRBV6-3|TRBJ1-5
ASSLNRILRAGQPQH
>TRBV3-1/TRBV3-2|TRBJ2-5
ASSQVSGGETQY
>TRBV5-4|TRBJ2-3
ASSYSTGLAGDTQY
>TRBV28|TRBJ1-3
ASSDRGPSGNTIY